This TCR beta chain was retrieved from a study of blood T cell repertoires in COVID-19 (dated by TCRdb to the early 2020s). For context, the study as a whole: The collaborator samples originated in the United States, Italy and Spain and spanned the acute and convalescent phases of COVID-19. The material from the prospective study consisted of cDNA or gDNA derived from T cells, B-cell-depleted T cells, or PBMCs. Deeply sampled blood TCRbeta repertoires from subjects exposed to, actively infected with, or recovered from COVID-19 were included in the dataset. The repertoires were released in a freely available public database intended as a resource for research on the immune response to SARS-CoV-2. Samples were obtained from the ongoing ImmuneRACE study (first 160 participants) and from 1,000 to 1,500 subjects provided by 6 global collaborators. The sample metadata nearly always contained a de-identified subject ID, COVID-19 status, age in years and sex. Where available, HLA class I and class II types were obtained from metadata supplied by the sample provider rather than from assay-based typing.

Concerning this clone itself: Its antigen specificity is not known. Base quality data are lacking; no much larger clone is found one base away.

What the research found in general, with its limitations: The quantity of clinical and demographic metadata differed by source and by participant and was supplied without curation.

Relative to germline, V is 0 bases shorter and J is 9 bases shorter, with 15 bases between their ends. Taken from the germline V gene (reference sequence), the CDR1 and CDR2 loops are LGHDT and YNNKEL. CDR3 length: 16 amino acids, cysteine to phenylalanine. The CDR3 DNA has 48 bases and is translated from base 1. Collaborating institutions collected whole blood in K2EDTA tubes following their own protocols. Collaborator samples were shipped for TCRbeta analysis as frozen whole blood, isolated PBMCs, or DNA extracted from either sample type. The immunoSEQ Assay, a bias-controlled multiplex PCR, was used to amplify TCRbeta CDR3 regions from genomic DNA. Processing in the source paper ran as follows. Within the assay, amplification of reference gene primers was used to estimate how many nucleated cells each sample contained. To quantify the absolute abundance of each unique TCRbeta CDR3 rearrangement, sequence reads were collapsed and filtered. For each sample, productive Simpson clonality was calculated by taking the square root of Simpson's diversity index across productive rearrangements. TCRdb obtained this table from immuneACCESS and retained in-frame rearrangements with V and J assigned. These tables miss some clones; where compared with another copy, unresolved V genes account for less than half of the shortfall, and the remainder is unexplained. The V and J calls and clone size are taken from that table; D and trimming were inferred from the DNA. The sample contains about 130,000 clones, 77% of them found a single time. Clones ranked in the top ten supply around 20% of the sample.

Sequencing was performed on peripheral blood. The receptor comes from a man aged 80 or over with acute or convalescent COVID-19. The receptor chain draws on TRBV3-1 (or the pseudogene TRBV3-2) and TRBJ1-6; no D gene is confidently identified. The nucleotide sequence is given as TGTGCCAGCAGCCAAGATTTGCCGGGGATCGGTTCACCCCTCCACTTT. Its translation reads: CASSQDLPGIGSPLHF.